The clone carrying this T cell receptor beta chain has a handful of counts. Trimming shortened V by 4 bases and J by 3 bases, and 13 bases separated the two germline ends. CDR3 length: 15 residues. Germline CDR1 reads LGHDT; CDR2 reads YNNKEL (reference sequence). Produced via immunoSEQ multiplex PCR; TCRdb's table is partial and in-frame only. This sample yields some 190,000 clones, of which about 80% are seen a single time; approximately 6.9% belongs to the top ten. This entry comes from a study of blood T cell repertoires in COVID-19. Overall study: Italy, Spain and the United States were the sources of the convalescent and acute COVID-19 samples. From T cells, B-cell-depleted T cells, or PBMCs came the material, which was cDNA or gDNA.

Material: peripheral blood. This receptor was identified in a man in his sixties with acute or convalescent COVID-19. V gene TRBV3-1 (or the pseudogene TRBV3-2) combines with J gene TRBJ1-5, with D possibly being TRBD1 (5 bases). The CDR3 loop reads CASSPGGGINQPQHF. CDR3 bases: TGTGCCAGCAGCCCTGGCGGGGGTATCAATCAGCCCCAGCATTTT.